This TCR beta chain came from a study of CD8+ T cells in alopecia areata. With regard to this clone: What it binds is not known.

Extracted RNA was reverse transcribed into cDNA, the sequencing template. Here immunoSEQ multiplex PCR was the method, and the copy in TCRdb shows in-frame clones only, minus some. There are approximately 180,000 clones in the sample; about 63% occur only once, and approximately 1.7% lies in the top ten. V was cut by 4 bases and J by 3 bases, with 13 bases left in between. Germline lookup yields CDR1 SQVTM and CDR2 ANQGSEA. The CDR3 length is 13 residues. Study-level findings and limits: Normal-skin resident alphabeta T cells also appear among scalp sample sequences. Patients displayed less clarity in TCR sharing than mice, a finding possibly related to HLA.

The specimen comprised CD4+ T cells sorted from blood, sampled at week 0. This clonotype was obtained from a human donor with alopecia areata. This chain joins TRBV29-1 and TRBJ2-7; D gene unclear. The CDR3: CSVAPGIRYEQYF. CDR3 bases: TGCAGCGTTGCCCCAGGAATACGCTACGAGCAGTACTTC.